A single sample is the source of the 9 T cell receptor beta chains below, sequenced in a study of a mutant IDH1 vaccine in newly diagnosed glioma. Time point denoted: week 35, safety follow-up. Each dose of the vaccine consisted of 300 ug of mutant IDH1 20-mer peptide, with topical imiquimod. The assay was immunoSEQ multiplex PCR, and TCRdb's table has in-frame clones only and misses some. The table includes about 64,000 clones, roughly 74% detected once. Antigen specificity for these receptors is unknown. The sample consisted of PBMCs, taken from a glioma patient whose treatment included an IDH1 peptide vaccine. These receptors all stem from a man in his forties or fifties with glioma.

Comments on this clone: The sample has other DNA sequences that encode this CDR3 too. The CDR3 coding sequence is TGTGCCTGGAGTGACGCACTTCCGGGACAGGGAACAGATACGCAGTATTTT. Its translation: CAWSDALPGQGTDTQYF. The rearrangement links TRBV30 to TRBJ2-3, with TRBD1 identical over 9 bases. The V and J ends lost 1 base and 3 bases, in that order; junction bases with no gene match: 11. Germline V gene sequence: CDR1 GTSNPN, CDR2 SVGIG (reference sequence). The CDR3 extends over 17 amino acids.

V usage is TRBV4-3 and J usage is TRBJ2-1, with 12 nucleotides matching TRBD1. With 1 base clipped from V and 8 bases from J, the junction kept 6 bases outside the gene matches. The CDR3 runs 16 residues. The germline V gene encodes CDR1 LGHNA and CDR2 YSLEER. The CDR3 DNA reads as TGCGCCAGCAGCCAAGGTAAAGGGACAGGGGGCGATGAGCAGTTCTTC. Encoded protein: CASSQGKGTGGDEQFF.

The chain employs TRBV5-1 and TRBJ1-1, with 8 bases lining up with TRBD1. Per germline, CDR1 SGHRS and CDR2 YFSETQ. This CDR3 region has 15 residues. The V and J ends lost 3 bases and 1 base, in that order; junction bases with no gene match: 5. Written as DNA, the CDR3 is TGCGCCAGCAGCTGGAGTGGACAGGGGAACACTGAAGCTTTCTTT. Its protein is CASSWSGQGNTEAFF.

The table lists this clone with a count of one. The V gene is TRBV30, the J gene TRBJ2-1; 7 nucleotides line up with TRBD1. J gave up 0 bases and V 4 bases, and 6 bases lay outside the gene matches. Per the germline V gene, CDR1 is GTSNPN and CDR2 is SVGIG (reference sequence). This CDR3 contains 15 residues. CDR3 in amino acids: CAWKTTGSSYNEQFF. As DNA, the CDR3 is TGTGCCTGGAAAACGACAGGGAGCTCCTACAATGAGCAGTTCTTC.

This rearrangement joins TRBV15 to TRBJ1-1; D not resolved. This CDR3 is built from 12 residues. V dropped 7 bases and J dropped 1 base, with 7 bases sitting between them. CDR1 is LNHNV, CDR2 YYDKDF, per germline (reference sequence). This CDR3 reads CATKKKNTEAFF. In DNA, the CDR3 is TGTGCCACCAAAAAAAAGAACACTGAAGCTTTCTTT.

This clone was seen at least ten times. This chain connects TRBV5-1 to TRBJ2-2, with D hard to call. The V gene's germline CDR1 is SGHRS and CDR2 YFSETQ. Deletions cut 1 base from V and 0 bases from J, with 7 bases between. There are 15 residues in the CDR3. Written as DNA, the CDR3 is TGCGCCAGCAGCTTGAATACTCCGAACACCGGGGAGCTGTTTTTT. It translates to CASSLNTPNTGELFF.

V and J are TRBV4-1 and TRBJ2-3; D gene unclear. Per the germline V gene, CDR1 is MGHRA and CDR2 is YSYEKL. The CDR3 consists of 12 residues. V lost 6 bases, J lost 4 bases, and 8 bases lay in between. The CDR3 loop is CASRSTADTQYF. CDR3 sequence (DNA): TGCGCCAGCAGAAGCACTGCAGATACGCAGTATTTT.

The chain joins TRBV15 to TRBJ2-7; tentative D call: TRBD2 (5 bases). The V end was cut by 0 bases, the J end by 3 bases, with 9 bases between. CDR3 size: 14 residues. From germline, CDR1 is LNHNV and CDR2 YYDKDF (reference sequence). This CDR3 is CATSRDIGGYEQYF. CDR3 sequence (DNA): TGTGCCACCAGCAGAGATATCGGAGGCTACGAGCAGTACTTC.

The table lists this clone with a few counts. V and J are TRBV18 and TRBJ2-6; tentatively, D is TRBD1 (6 bases). Germline CDR1 KGHSH, CDR2 LQKENI. The length of the CDR3 is 16 residues. Trimming removed 3 bases from V and 1 base from J, with 10 bases in between. The CDR3, as DNA: TGTGCCAGCTCACCCGTACAGGGATCTGGGGCCAACGTCCTGACTTTC. It specifies CASSPVQGSGANVLTF. The whole variable domain, remainder taken from reference TRBV18 and TRBJ2-6, is NAGVMQNPRHLVRRRGQEARLRCSPMKGHSHVYWYRQLPEEGLKFMVYLQKENIIDESGMPKERFSAEFPKEGPSILRIQQVVRGDSAAYFCASSPVQGSGANVLTFGAGSRLTVL.